The present entry profiles one T cell receptor (beta chain) with its context. The authors' processing: The assay estimated nucleated cells by amplifying reference gene primers. Libraries were prepared by immunoSEQ multiplex PCR; TCRdb keeps only in-frame clonotypes and omits some of them. V, J and clone size are taken as reported in that table, and D and trimming were inferred from the DNA itself. Of some 150,000 clones in the sample, around 81% were seen once. This sample was taken from a study of blood T cell repertoires in COVID-19. Study background: The study drew acute and convalescent COVID-19 samples from the United States, Italy and Spain. The cDNA or gDNA used as material had been derived from T cells, B-cell-depleted T cells, or PBMCs.

Germline trimming cut 2 bases from V and 4 bases from J; bases unmatched to any gene: 6. The germline V gene has CDR1 SGHRS and CDR2 YFSETQ. This CDR3 is 16 amino acids long. The sequencing input was peripheral blood. The clonotype originates from a woman aged 40-49 years with active or convalescent COVID-19. The chain is built from TRBV5-1 and TRBJ2-3, with 11 bases matching TRBD1. This chain's CDR3 is CASSLGQGAPADTQYF. The CDR3 DNA is TGCGCCAGCAGCTTAGGACAGGGGGCGCCCGCAGATACGCAGTATTTT.